The 28 T cell receptor beta chains presented below share a single source sample, sequenced in a study of cytomegalovirus exposure and HLA in healthy donors. Use of 60 Vbeta and 13 Jbeta primers characterized the PCR. Profiling relied on immunoSEQ multiplex PCR, and the TCRdb table lists in-frame clones only, not all of them. This sample contains more than 110,000 clones. Sequencing was performed on PBMCs. The receptors stem from a middle-aged man in good health and CMV-seronegative.

V and J are TRBV9 and TRBJ1-5, with 7 bases aligning to TRBD1. The V and J ends lost 4 bases and 4 bases, in that order; junction bases with no gene match: 8. Germline assignment: CDR1 SGDLS and CDR2 YYNGEE. This CDR3 comprises 15 residues. The CDR3 sequence: CASSFGTGENQPQHF. CDR3 coding DNA: TGTGCCAGCAGCTTCGGTACAGGGGAAAATCAGCCCCAGCATTTT.

The CDR3 DNA reads as TGCGCCAGCAGCCCTTCAGGGGAAGGTACCTACAATGAGCAGTTCTTC. As protein: CASSPSGEGTYNEQFF. The gene calls are TRBV4-3 and TRBJ2-1; perhaps TRBD1 as D (6 bases). The CDR3 length is 16 residues. The V gene lost 4 bases and the J gene lost 2 bases, with 15 bases spanning the gap. Germline V lookup: CDR1 LGHNA, CDR2 YSLEER.

The chain carries TRBV29-1 and TRBJ2-3; TRBD1 matches at 7 bases. The V segment lost 4 bases and the J segment 2 bases; nucleotides outside the gene matches: 3. Germline V gene lookup returns CDR1 SQVTM and CDR2 ANQGSEA. This CDR3 is 13 amino acids long. Here the CDR3 reads CSVARGLTDTQYF. CDR3 nucleotides: TGCAGCGTTGCGAGGGGGCTCACAGATACGCAGTATTTT.

The chain joins TRBV10-1 to TRBJ2-5; TRBD1 agrees at 7 bases. There are 16 residues in the CDR3. J lost 5 bases, V lost 2 bases, and 11 bases had no gene match. Germline V CDR1 and CDR2: WNHNN, SYGVQD (reference sequence). The CDR3 is CASSERGNRGGETQYF. DNA for the CDR3: TGCGCCAGCAGTGAGCGCGGTAACAGGGGCGGGGAGACCCAGTACTTC.

The chain is built from TRBV2 and TRBJ2-5; perhaps TRBD1 as D (5 bases). V dropped 6 bases and J dropped 4 bases, with 9 bases sitting between them. The germline CDR1 and CDR2 sequences are SNHLY and FYNNEI. The CDR3 consists of 12 residues. The CDR3 DNA is TGTGCCAGCAGGGGGCAAGGAGAGACCCAGTACTTC. Translated, it gives CASRGQGETQYF.

The genes are TRBV5-4 and TRBJ2-3, with TRBD1 as a possible D gene (5 bases). Trimming removed 4 bases at V and 1 base at J, with 16 bases between. This CDR3 has 16 residues. Germline V gives CDR1 SGHNT, CDR2 YYREEE (reference sequence). The CDR3 DNA reads as TGTGCCAGCAGCGCCCGCTCGCAGGGCCGCACAGATACGCAGTATTTT. Translated: CASSARSQGRTDTQYF.

Notes on this clone: Other DNA sequences within the sample encode an identical CDR3. This sequence joins TRBV6-1 and TRBJ1-3, with D perhaps TRBD1 (6 bases). Trimming took off 3 bases at V and 3 bases at J, with 6 bases between the two ends. CDR1 and CDR2 from the germline V gene are MNHNS and SASEGT. This CDR3 has 13 amino acids. This CDR3 is CASSETGGNTIYF. In nucleotides, the CDR3 is TGTGCCAGCAGTGAGACAGGTGGAAACACCATATATTTT.

As regards this clone: Other DNA sequences of this sample code for an identical CDR3. This sequence joins TRBV7-2 and TRBJ1-2; TRBD1 aligns across 12 bases. Unmatched junction bases numbered 7, after V lost 4 bases and J lost 1 base. There are 17 residues in the CDR3. Germline V gene data show CDR1 as SGHTA and CDR2 as FQGNSA. The CDR3 here is CASSSGDRGLVNYGYTF. As DNA, the CDR3 is TGTGCCAGCAGCTCAGGGGACAGGGGGCTCGTTAACTATGGCTACACCTTC. Filled out from reference TRBV7-2 and TRBJ1-2, the complete variable domain reads GAGVSQSPSNKVTEKGKDVELRCDPISGHTALYWYRQSLGQGLEFLIYFQGNSAPDKSGLPSDRFSAERTGGSVSTLTIQRTQQEDSAVYLCASSSGDRGLVNYGYTFGSGTRLTVV.

This sequence joins TRBV6-5 and TRBJ2-5; TRBD1 is a possible D gene (6 bases). V dropped 8 bases and J dropped 4 bases, with 23 bases sitting between them. The CDR3 loop spans 16 amino acids. Germline V gene lookup returns CDR1 MNHEY and CDR2 SVGAGI. This CDR3 is CASRWGLSGGTETQYF. Written as DNA, the CDR3 is TGTGCCAGCCGTTGGGGGCTCTCCGGAGGTACAGAGACCCAGTACTTC.

In the case of this clone: One junction end disagrees with the germline gene, perhaps due to a read error. Written as DNA, the CDR3 is TGCGCCAGCAGCCTCAATCTGGGTAACACTAAAGCTTTCTTT. The encoded protein is CASSLNLGNTKAFF. The rearrangement uses TRBV4-1 and TRBJ1-1; D not resolved. The CDR3 runs to 14 residues. CDR1 is MGHRA, CDR2 YSYEKL, per germline.

As regards this clone: Additional DNA sequences in this sample encode the identical CDR3. The genes are TRBV6-6 and TRBJ1-2; D is possibly TRBD1 (5 bases). The CDR3 spans 15 residues. V lost 7 bases to trimming and J lost 3 bases, with 18 bases between them. The germline V gene encodes CDR1 MNHNY and CDR2 SVGAGI (reference sequence). In nucleotides, the CDR3 is TGTGCCAGCACCCCGGGACTCCCACCGCACTATGGCTACACCTTC. This translates into CASTPGLPPHYGYTF.

The V and J genes are TRBV6-5 and TRBJ1-2; TRBD1 is a possible D gene (6 bases). The CDR3 has 15 residues. Germline loops: CDR1 MNHEY, CDR2 SVGAGI. Trimming took off 6 bases at V and 0 bases at J, with 14 bases between the two ends. Here the CDR3 reads CASSSDSSANYGYTF. In DNA form, the CDR3 reads TGTGCCAGCAGCTCGGACAGTTCAGCTAACTATGGCTACACCTTC.

This rearrangement joins TRBV25-1 to TRBJ2-6, with a possible D match to TRBD2 (5 bases). This CDR3 spans 15 amino acids. V lost 4 bases to trimming and J lost 0 bases, with 7 bases between them. Germline-derived CDR1 and CDR2 are MGHDK and SYGVNS. The CDR3, as DNA: TGTGCCAGCAGTGTGGGGAGCTCTGGGGCCAACGTCCTGACTTTC. Encoded protein: CASSVGSSGANVLTF.

The V call is TRBV6-6, the J call TRBJ2-7, with D perhaps TRBD2 (5 bases). CDR1 MNHNY and CDR2 SVGAGI come from the germline V gene (reference sequence). V dropped 6 bases and J dropped 6 bases, with 9 bases sitting between them. The CDR3 contains 11 residues. CDR3 protein: CASRLGGEQYF. CDR3 DNA: TGTGCCAGCAGACTAGGAGGCGAGCAGTACTTC.

This rearrangement joins TRBV28 to TRBJ2-5; TRBD2 is a possible D gene (6 bases). V was trimmed by 5 bases and J by 3 bases, leaving 19 bases between them. CDR1 is MDHEN and CDR2 is SYDVKM in the germline V gene. The CDR3 extends over 16 amino acids. The CDR3 nucleotides are TGTGCCAGCAGTAACCCCGGACTACCCAAAAAAGAGACCCAGTACTTC. This encodes CASSNPGLPKKETQYF.

The CDR3 loop is CASSSPRVTEAFF. CDR3 coding DNA: TGTGCCAGCAGTTCCCCACGGGTGACTGAAGCTTTCTTT. This chain joins TRBV6-6 and TRBJ1-1, with D hard to call. Trimming left V 4 bases short and J 5 bases short, with 11 bases between. Germline V gene data show CDR1 as MNHNY and CDR2 as SVGAGI (reference sequence). This CDR3 comprises 13 residues.

The chain has TRBV4-1 and TRBJ1-2, with 8 bases lining up with TRBD1. The trim removed 1 base at V and 4 bases at J, leaving 5 bases unmatched. The CDR3 is 15 amino acids. Germline lookup yields CDR1 MGHRA and CDR2 YSYEKL. This chain's CDR3 is CASSQVMTGVYGYTF. For the CDR3, the DNA is TGCGCCAGCAGCCAAGTAATGACAGGGGTCTATGGCTACACCTTC.

This sequence joins TRBV11-3 and TRBJ2-7; D may be TRBD1 (7 bases). This CDR3 is built from 17 residues. Between the trimmed V and J ends, which lost 1 base and 1 base, there was a span of 17 bases. Germline-derived CDR1 and CDR2 are SGHNT and YENEEA. The CDR3 region is CASSLGGGTAKSYEQYF. The CDR3 DNA sequence: TGTGCCAGCAGCTTAGGAGGGGGGACAGCCAAATCCTACGAGCAGTACTTC.

The chain combines TRBV28 with TRBJ1-2; possible D gene TRBD1, 6 bases. The CDR3 totals 16 residues. The ends were cut back, 5 bases at V and 1 base at J, with 17 bases in the middle. The germline V gene has CDR1 MDHEN and CDR2 SYDVKM. CDR3 nucleotides: TGTGCCAGCAGTGTAACCCGACAGGAAAATAACTATGGCTACACCTTC. It codes for CASSVTRQENNYGYTF.

V gene TRBV28 combines with J gene TRBJ1-2, with 10 bases that match TRBD1. Germline loops: CDR1 MDHEN, CDR2 SYDVKM. Trimming cost V 4 bases and J 8 bases; bases outside gene matches: 7. The CDR3 length is 14 residues. This CDR3 is CASSSGQGTGGYTF. CDR3 coding DNA: TGTGCCAGCAGTTCGGGACAGGGGACGGGAGGCTACACCTTC.

V gene TRBV6-5 combines with J gene TRBJ2-2; TRBD1 agrees at 8 bases. J gave up 8 bases and V 10 bases, and 12 bases lay outside the gene matches. Germline values: CDR1 MNHEY, CDR2 SVGAGI. CDR3 length: 14 amino acids. CDR3 DNA sequence: TGTGCCACCCTGAAGGACAGGGACGGTGGGGAGCTGTTTTTT. Amino acids: CATLKDRDGGELFF.

The CDR3 spells CASSRDSSTNEKLFF. CDR3 DNA: TGTGCCAGCAGCAGAGACAGTTCCACTAATGAAAAACTGTTTTTT. V is TRBV2 and J is TRBJ1-4, with TRBD1 as a possible D gene (5 bases). The CDR3 extends over 15 amino acids. CDR1 and CDR2 (germline): SNHLY, FYNNEI. V shed 6 bases and J shed 2 bases, with 13 bases lying between them. Complete variable domain (other parts from reference TRBV2 and TRBJ1-4): EPEVTQTPSHQVTQMGQEVILRCVPISNHLYFYWYRQILGQKVEFLVSFYNNEISEKSEIFDDQFSVERPDGSNFTLKIRSTKLEDSAMYFCASSRDSSTNEKLFFGSGTQLSVL.

This rearrangement joins TRBV15 to TRBJ1-1; D may be TRBD1 (5 bases). Germline-derived CDR1 and CDR2 are LNHNV and YYDKDF (reference sequence). This CDR3 is 14 amino acids long. The V end lost 3 bases, the J end lost 1 base, and 9 bases lay between the germline ends. CDR3 protein: CATSSQDRNTEAFF. CDR3 nucleotide sequence: TGTGCCACCAGCAGCCAAGACAGGAACACTGAAGCTTTCTTT.

The chain recombines TRBV6-5 with TRBJ2-7, with 7 bases that match TRBD1. This CDR3 region has 13 residues. Germline-derived CDR1 and CDR2 are MNHEY and SVGAGI. Germline trimming cut 5 bases from V and 3 bases from J; bases unmatched to any gene: 4. For the CDR3, the DNA is TGTGCCAGCAGTCATAACAGGGGCTACGAGCAGTACTTC. Translation gives CASSHNRGYEQYF.

This chain uses TRBV5-1 with TRBJ1-1; TRBD1 might be the D (5 bases). The germline V gene encodes CDR1 SGHRS and CDR2 YFSETQ. V gave up 1 base and J gave up 5 bases, with 15 bases separating them. The CDR3 has 15 amino acids. This chain's CDR3 is CASSLWSGGETEAFF. DNA for the CDR3: TGCGCCAGCAGCTTGTGGAGTGGGGGGGAGACTGAAGCTTTCTTT.

The V call is TRBV10-3, the J call TRBJ2-7, with 11 bases that match TRBD2. CDR3 length: 15 amino acids. V lost 6 bases and J lost 0; bases outside the gene matches: 4. The germline V gene encodes CDR1 ENHRY and CDR2 SYGVKD. This CDR3 is CAIRETSGVSYEQYF. The DNA of the CDR3 is TGTGCCATCAGAGAGACTAGCGGGGTCTCCTACGAGCAGTACTTC.

The V call is TRBV28, the J call TRBJ2-7; the match to TRBD1 covers 8 bases. Germline-derived CDR1 and CDR2 are MDHEN and SYDVKM. The CDR3 contains 16 residues. Losses at the gene ends were 3 bases for V and 1 base for J; bases not matched to a gene: 8. CDR3 protein: CASSFSSRTGSYEQYF. Written as DNA, the CDR3 is TGTGCCAGCAGTTTCTCCTCTCGGACAGGGTCCTACGAGCAGTACTTC.

This chain joins TRBV19 and TRBJ1-5; no reliable D call. CDR1 and CDR2 (germline): LNHDA, SQIVND (reference sequence). The V gene lost 5 bases and the J gene lost 1 base, with 6 bases spanning the gap. The CDR3 covers 13 residues. The CDR3 reads CASSDTSNQPQHF. The CDR3 region has the DNA TGTGCCAGTAGTGACACGAGCAATCAGCCCCAGCATTTT.